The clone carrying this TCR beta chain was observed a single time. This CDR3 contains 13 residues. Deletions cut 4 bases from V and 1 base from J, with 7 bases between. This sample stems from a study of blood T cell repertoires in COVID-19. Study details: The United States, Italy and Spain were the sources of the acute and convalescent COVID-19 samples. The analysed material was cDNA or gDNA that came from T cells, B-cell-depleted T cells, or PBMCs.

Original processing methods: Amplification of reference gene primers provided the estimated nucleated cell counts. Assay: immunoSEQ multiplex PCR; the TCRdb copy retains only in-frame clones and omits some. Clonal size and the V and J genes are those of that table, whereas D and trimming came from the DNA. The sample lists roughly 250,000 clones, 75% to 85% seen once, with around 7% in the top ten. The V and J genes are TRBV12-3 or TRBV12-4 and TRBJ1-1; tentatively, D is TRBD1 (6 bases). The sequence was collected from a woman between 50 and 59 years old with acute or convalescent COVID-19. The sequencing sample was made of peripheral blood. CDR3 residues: CASSWGQNTEAFF. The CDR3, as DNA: TGTGCCAGCAGTTGGGGACAGAACACTGAAGCTTTCTTT.